A single sample is the source of the 26 T cell receptor beta chains below, sequenced in a study of spatial heterogeneity in lung cancer. The time point denotes: sample taken at primary tumor resection. One entry per CDR3 protein results from TCRdb running MiXCR on the 5' RACE reads. The sample contains 40,000 to 45,000 distinct CDR3 sequences, approximately 6.3% of which appear only once. The sample in question was PBMCs, obtained at surgery. The source is a female donor with early-stage non-small cell lung cancer.

Only a few counts were recorded for this clonotype. This chain links TRBV7-2 with TRBJ2-2, with D unresolved. V was trimmed by 0 bases and J by 4 bases, leaving 6 bases between them. The CDR3 consists of 14 residues. CDR1 is SGHTA and CDR2 is FQGNSA in the germline V gene. The CDR3 here is CASSLAMFTGELFF. CDR3 bases: TGTGCCAGCAGCTTAGCCATGTTCACCGGGGAGCTGTTTTTT. Looking up the rest from reference TRBV7-2 and TRBJ2-2 gives the full variable domain: GAGVSQSPSNKVTEKGKDVELRCDPISGHTALYWYRQSLGQGLEFLIYFQGNSAPDKSGLPSDRFSAERTGGSVSTLTIQRTQQEDSAVYLCASSLAMFTGELFFGEGSRLTVL.

This clonotype has just a few counts. The V and J genes are TRBV19 and TRBJ2-3; D gene ambiguous. The CDR3 consists of 13 residues. Germline V gives CDR1 LNHDA, CDR2 SQIVND (reference sequence). V was pared by 7 bases and J by 5 bases, with 13 bases between. The CDR3: CASKVGGQDTQYF. The DNA of the CDR3 is TGTGCCAGTAAGGTGGGTGGGCAAGATACGCAGTATTTT.

This clonotype has at least ten counts. The gene calls are TRBV18 and TRBJ1-1; TRBD1 agrees at 7 bases. The CDR3 covers 16 residues. Germline trimming cut 3 bases from V and 4 bases from J; bases unmatched to any gene: 11. In germline, CDR1 is KGHSH, CDR2 LQKENI. The CDR3 spells CASSPKHQGGVTEAFF. The CDR3 DNA is TGTGCCAGCTCACCGAAGCACCAGGGGGGCGTCACTGAAGCTTTCTTT.

This clonotype was found many times. The chain is built from TRBV7-6 and TRBJ1-1; the D gene is possibly TRBD1 (5 bases). V was cut by 1 base and J by 4 bases, with 7 bases left in between. The CDR3 extends over 13 amino acids. CDR1 SGHVS and CDR2 FNYEAQ come from the germline V gene. This chain's CDR3 is CASSLGGVTEAFF. The CDR3 DNA follows: TGTGCCAGCAGCTTAGGAGGGGTCACTGAAGCTTTCTTT. Variable domain in full (rest from reference TRBV7-6 and TRBJ1-1): GAGVSQSPRYKVTKRGQDVALRCDPISGHVSLYWYRQALGQGPEFLTYFNYEAQQDKSGLPNDRFSAERPEGSISTLTIQRTEQRDSAMYRCASSLGGVTEAFFGQGTRLTVV.

The genes are TRBV2 and TRBJ1-5, with unresolved D. The CDR3 loop spans 14 amino acids. In germline, CDR1 is SNHLY, CDR2 FYNNEI. V lost 3 bases and J lost 4, with 10 bases in between. The CDR3 loop is CASSEWHSNQPQHF. CDR3 coding DNA: TGTGCCAGCAGTGAGTGGCACTCGAATCAGCCCCAGCATTTT.

This clonotype was recorded a few times. V gene TRBV19 combines with J gene TRBJ1-4; TRBD1 aligns across 7 bases. This CDR3 region has 16 residues. The V and J ends lost 7 bases and 0 bases, in that order; junction bases with no gene match: 8. Germline CDR1 LNHDA, CDR2 SQIVND (reference sequence). The CDR3 protein is CASTNRGPATNEKLFF. The DNA of the CDR3 is TGTGCCAGTACAAACAGGGGTCCTGCAACTAATGAAAAACTGTTTTTT.

This clonotype occurred many times. V is TRBV2 and J is TRBJ2-1; the D is unclear. Trimming pared 3 bases from V and 6 bases from J, leaving 12 bases between. The CDR3 is 14 residues long. Germline V CDR1 and CDR2: SNHLY, FYNNEI. The CDR3 sequence: CASSELYSLNEQFF. Written as DNA, the CDR3 is TGTGCCAGCAGTGAGTTGTATAGTCTCAATGAGCAGTTCTTC.

The V call is TRBV12-3 or TRBV12-4, the J call TRBJ1-1; D is uncertain. Trimming shortened V by 7 bases and J by 5 bases, and 14 bases separated the two germline ends. The CDR3 runs 13 residues. CDR3 coding DNA: TGTGCCAGCACCACACACGACGGGACTGAAGCTTTCTTT. The encoded protein is CASTTHDGTEAFF.

This clonotype was seen at least ten times. The V and J genes are TRBV29-1 and TRBJ2-3; 7 nucleotides align to TRBD2. CDR3 length: 14 residues. V dropped 8 bases and J dropped 2; count of bases not matched to a gene: 10. Germline V lookup: CDR1 SQVTM, CDR2 ANQGSEA. This chain's CDR3 is CSSTPGLYTDTQYF. In DNA, the CDR3 is TGCAGCTCAACCCCGGGACTATACACAGATACGCAGTATTTT.

Many counts were recorded for this clonotype. This chain connects TRBV29-1 to TRBJ2-3, with D perhaps matching TRBD2 (6 bases). With 2 bases removed from V and 0 bases from J, the gap between germline ends came to 9 bases. CDR3 size: 14 residues. Per the germline V gene, CDR1 is SQVTM and CDR2 is ANQGSEA. The CDR3 DNA is TGCAGCGTTGAATCCGCGGGGAGCACAGATACGCAGTATTTT. This translates into CSVESAGSTDTQYF.

The sample holds many counts of this clonotype. J is TRBJ1-5 and V is TRBV6-6; TRBD1 matches at 9 bases. The CDR3 has 16 residues. The junction had 14 bases not matched to a gene; V was cut back by 7 bases and J by 7 bases. Germline V gene sequence: CDR1 MNHNY, CDR2 SVGAGI (reference sequence). The CDR3 is CASILIGQGKVQPQHF. The CDR3 nucleotides read TGTGCCAGCATTTTAATCGGACAGGGGAAAGTACAGCCCCAGCATTTT.

This chain links TRBV6-2 or TRBV6-3 with TRBJ2-7, with 7 bases matching TRBD1. Germline trimming cut 6 bases from V and 2 bases from J; bases unmatched to any gene: 10. Germline V lookup: CDR1 MNHEY, CDR2 SVGEGT. This CDR3 has 15 amino acids. The CDR3 region has the DNA TGTGCCAGCAGCCAAACCGGGACAGCAGCCTACGAGCAGTACTTC. Encoded protein: CASSQTGTAAYEQYF.

The V and J genes are TRBV11-2 and TRBJ1-2; D is possibly TRBD1 (6 bases). The CDR3 loop spans 13 amino acids. CDR1 and CDR2 (germline): SGHAT, FQNNGV. Trimming removed 3 bases from V and 3 bases from J, with 8 bases in between. Here the CDR3 reads CASSFNRDYGYTF. The CDR3 DNA sequence: TGTGCCAGCAGCTTCAACAGGGACTATGGCTACACCTTC. Full variable domain (remainder filled in from reference TRBV11-2 and TRBJ1-2): EAGVAQSPRYKIIEKRQSVAFWCNPISGHATLYWYQQILGQGPKLLIQFQNNGVVDDSQLPKDRFSAERLKGVDSTLKIQPAKLEDSAVYLCASSFNRDYGYTFGSGTRLTVV.

The chain carries TRBV6-2 or TRBV6-3 and TRBJ1-1; 10 bases agree with TRBD1. The CDR3 has 16 amino acids. With V trimmed by 5 bases and J by 5 bases, 11 bases remained unmatched. Germline lookup yields CDR1 MNHEY and CDR2 SVGEGT. The CDR3 loop reads CASSPRFDRGRTEAFF. The CDR3 bases are TGTGCCAGCAGTCCCCGGTTTGACAGGGGGCGGACTGAAGCTTTCTTT.

V and J are TRBV7-9 and TRBJ2-5; D is perhaps TRBD1 (6 bases). The CDR3 is made up of 15 amino acids. V lost 1 base to trimming and J lost 2 bases, with 11 bases between them. The germline V gene has CDR1 SEHNR and CDR2 FQNEAQ (reference sequence). In DNA, the CDR3 is TGTGCCAGCAGCTTAGACCGGACAGAGCAAGAGACCCAGTACTTC. It translates to CASSLDRTEQETQYF.

This clonotype was detected only a few times. V usage is TRBV20-1 and J usage is TRBJ2-3; D unclear. Looked up from germline, CDR1 is DFQATT and CDR2 is SNEGSKA (reference sequence). V was shortened by 0 bases and J by 0 bases, with 10 bases between the two germline ends. The CDR3 totals 15 residues. The CDR3 coding sequence is TGCAGTGCTAGAGATCAAGCGCGTAGCACAGATACGCAGTATTTT. Translating gives CSARDQARSTDTQYF.

This clonotype has just one count. The conserved phenylalanine or tryptophan normally closing the CDR3 is absent here, so this likely arose from a read error. The chain is built from TRBV27 and TRBJ1-1; D gene unclear. In germline, CDR1 is MNHEY, CDR2 SMNVEV (reference sequence). The V end lost 6 bases, the J end lost 5 bases, and 16 bases lay between the germline ends. The CDR3 has 14 residues. The CDR3 nucleotides are TGTGCCAGCAGCGCAGCTACGGATGGGACTGAAGCTTTCCTT. This gives the protein CASSAATDGTEAFL.

This clonotype was recorded a few times. This chain links TRBV5-1 with TRBJ2-5; D might be TRBD1 or TRBD2, each matching 5 bases. This CDR3 contains 16 residues. V lost 4 bases, J lost 3 bases, and 19 bases lay in between. Per germline, CDR1 SGHRS and CDR2 YFSETQ. CDR3 amino acids: CASSNQPSGTEETQYF. DNA of the CDR3: TGCGCCAGCAGCAACCAACCCTCCGGGACCGAAGAGACCCAGTACTTC.

The chain joins TRBV5-1 to TRBJ2-3, with 12 bases fitting TRBD2. The germline V gene encodes CDR1 SGHRS and CDR2 YFSETQ. The CDR3 loop spans 18 amino acids. V trimming: 4 bases; J trimming: 4 bases; junction bases outside the gene matches: 13. The CDR3 is CASSLKLAGGPGADTQYF. The CDR3 nucleotides read TGCGCCAGCAGCCTAAAACTAGCGGGGGGACCCGGGGCAGATACGCAGTATTTT.

This clonotype was counted many times. The J gene is TRBJ2-5, the V gene TRBV7-2; 8 bases agree with TRBD2. The CDR3 runs to 15 residues. The V gene's germline CDR1 is SGHTA and CDR2 FQGNSA. The V segment lost 4 bases and the J segment 7 bases; nucleotides outside the gene matches: 11. CDR3 DNA: TGTGCCAGCAGCTCACTGAACTCCCGGGGGGGGACCCAGTACTTC. Its protein is CASSSLNSRGGTQYF.

Many counts were recorded for this clonotype. The chain couples TRBV29-1 to TRBJ2-1; TRBD1 matches at 9 bases. CDR1 and CDR2 from the germline V gene are SQVTM and ANQGSEA. The CDR3 sequence is 17 residues long. The trim removed 1 base at V and 8 bases at J, leaving 15 bases unmatched. The CDR3 DNA sequence: TGCAGCGTTGAAGGAGCCCAGGGACAGGGAGTGGACGATGAGCAGTTCTTC. Translated: CSVEGAQGQGVDDEQFF.

The V gene is TRBV27, the J gene TRBJ2-7, with D uncertain. The CDR3 sequence is 11 residues long. Per the germline V gene, CDR1 is MNHEY and CDR2 is SMNVEV (reference sequence). The V end was cut by 7 bases, the J end by 3 bases, with 7 bases between. The CDR3 protein is CASTKGYEQYF. CDR3 coding DNA: TGTGCCAGCACCAAGGGCTACGAGCAGTACTTC.

The sample holds many counts of this clonotype. This chain links TRBV27 with TRBJ1-2, with 10 bases fitting TRBD1. Germline V gene sequence: CDR1 MNHEY, CDR2 SMNVEV (reference sequence). Trimming removed 5 bases from V and 8 bases from J; junction bases left unmatched: 8. This CDR3 is 14 amino acids long. CDR3 region: CASSPGTGVYGYTF. The CDR3 DNA sequence: TGTGCCAGCAGTCCCGGGACAGGGGTTTACGGCTACACCTTC.

The V and J genes are TRBV7-9 and TRBJ1-1; no clear D. Germline CDR1 and CDR2: SEHNR and FQNEAQ (reference sequence). The V gene lost 5 bases and the J gene lost 8 bases, with 15 bases spanning the gap. There are 13 residues in the CDR3. CDR3: CASSRDVSGEAFF. Here the CDR3 DNA reads TGTGCCAGCAGCCGAGACGTGAGTGGGGAAGCTTTCTTT.

This clonotype was observed a few times. For the CDR3, the DNA is TGTGCCAGCAGTTACCCGGGACCCCAAGAGACCCAGTACTTC. This codes for CASSYPGPQETQYF. J is TRBJ2-5 and V is TRBV6-5, with D possibly called TRBD1 or TRBD2 (5 bases each). Germline V gene sequence: CDR1 MNHEY, CDR2 SVGAGI. V was cut by 2 bases and J by 1 base, with 8 bases left in between. The CDR3 loop spans 14 amino acids.

This clonotype occurred many times. The chain joins TRBV6-5 to TRBJ2-1; TRBD2 is a possible D gene (5 bases). Trimming took off 0 bases at V and 0 bases at J, with 9 bases between the two ends. The CDR3 runs to 16 residues. The germline gives CDR1 MNHEY, CDR2 SVGAGI. CDR3 bases: TGTGCCAGCAGTTACTCGAGCGGTTTCTCCTACAATGAGCAGTTCTTC. This sequence encodes CASSYSSGFSYNEQFF.